A single sample gave rise to the 24 T cell receptor beta chains below, sequenced in a study of T cell responses to AZD1222 COVID-19 vaccine. Method: immunoSEQ multiplex PCR; TCRdb's copy keeps in-frame clones and lacks some. The profile shows roughly 100,000 clones, about 87% of them singletons. The source material was peripheral blood, sampled on day 0 of AZD1222 vaccination. These receptors were obtained from an adult in good health.

The chain combines TRBV7-2 with TRBJ1-5, with D unresolved. The V gene's germline CDR1 is SGHTA and CDR2 FQGNSA. This CDR3 has 14 residues. Deletions cut 3 bases from V and 0 bases from J, with 6 bases between. CDR3 sequence: CASSLLASNQPQHF. The CDR3 DNA reads TGTGCCAGCAGCTTGTTGGCTAGCAATCAGCCCCAGCATTTT.

The genes are TRBV5-1 and TRBJ1-3; D is unresolved. This CDR3 has 15 residues. Trimming took 0 bases from V and 0 from J, leaving 7 bases between them. In germline, CDR1 is SGHRS, CDR2 YFSETQ. The CDR3 nucleotides are TGCGCCAGCAGCTTGGAACCAGCCTCTGGAAACACCATATATTTT. Translation: CASSLEPASGNTIYF.

The chain is built from TRBV18 and TRBJ1-1; D is unclear. Germline-derived CDR1 and CDR2 are KGHSH and LQKENI. The CDR3 consists of 14 residues. V was pared by 4 bases and J by 0 bases, with 9 bases between. The CDR3 region is CASSLNEVNTEAFF. As DNA, the CDR3 is TGTGCCAGCTCACTCAATGAGGTGAACACTGAAGCTTTCTTT.

V usage is TRBV18 and J usage is TRBJ2-7; no clear D. V lost 3 bases to trimming and J lost 3 bases, with 6 bases between them. Germline V gene lookup returns CDR1 KGHSH and CDR2 LQKENI. The CDR3 contains 12 residues. The CDR3: CASSPAVYEQYF. The CDR3 DNA reads as TGTGCCAGCTCACCCGCGGTCTACGAGCAGTACTTC.

The V gene is TRBV24-1, the J gene TRBJ1-1; D is perhaps TRBD1 (5 bases). The CDR3 consists of 14 residues. Trimming cost V 7 bases and J 3 bases, with 14 bases left between them. CDR1 is KGHDR and CDR2 is SFDVKD in the germline V gene. The CDR3 coding sequence is TGTGCCACCAGCGGTAGGGGCCTGGACACTGAAGCTTTCTTT. Its translation: CATSGRGLDTEAFF.

V is TRBV21-1 and J is TRBJ1-1. TRBV21-1 is a known pseudogene. The CDR3 length is 11 residues. This CDR3 reads CASTRGDEAFF. DNA of the CDR3: TGTGCCAGCACGCGGGGGGATGAAGCTTTCTTT.

This rearrangement joins TRBV2 to TRBJ1-5; TRBD1 matches 7 bases. This CDR3 contains 15 residues. CDR1 SNHLY and CDR2 FYNNEI come from the germline V gene. V trimming: 3 bases; J trimming: 4 bases; junction bases outside the gene matches: 6. The CDR3 DNA reads as TGTGCCAGCAGTGACCGGGGACAGAAAAATCAGCCCCAGCATTTT. This translates into CASSDRGQKNQPQHF.

The chain uses TRBV30 and TRBJ2-6; D not resolved. The CDR3 spans 17 residues. Germline CDR1 and CDR2: GTSNPN and SVGIG (reference sequence). V was trimmed by 3 bases and J by 1 base, leaving 16 bases between them. CDR3 residues: CAWSGLLSRSGANVLTF. The CDR3 DNA sequence: TGTGCCTGGAGCGGCCTACTTTCACGGTCTGGGGCCAACGTCCTGACTTTC.

This chain connects TRBV11-2 to TRBJ1-3, with TRBD1 matching 8 bases. Trimming took 5 bases from V and 3 from J; bases not matched to a gene: 6. The CDR3 loop spans 15 amino acids. Germline CDR1 is SGHAT and CDR2 is FQNNGV. CDR3 bases: TGTGCCAGCAGCGAGACAGGGGTTTTTGGAAACACCATATATTTT. Protein product: CASSETGVFGNTIYF.

This chain joins TRBV6-6 and TRBJ1-5; D possibly corresponds to TRBD1 (5 bases). The length of the CDR3 is 18 residues. Trimming shortened V by 5 bases and J by 2 bases, and 22 bases separated the two germline ends. In germline, CDR1 is MNHNY, CDR2 SVGAGI (reference sequence). DNA for the CDR3: TGTGCCAGCAGTCGAACCAACCAGGGCCCCCGGGGCAATCAGCCCCAGCATTTT. Amino acid sequence: CASSRTNQGPRGNQPQHF.

This chain joins TRBV7-9 and TRBJ1-3; unclear D gene. CDR3 length equals 16 residues. The V gene's germline CDR1 is SEHNR and CDR2 FQNEAQ (reference sequence). Trimming removed 3 bases at V and 0 bases at J, with 12 bases between. The CDR3 protein is CASSLGQPISGNTIYF. The CDR3 nucleotides read TGTGCCAGCAGCTTGGGCCAGCCCATCTCTGGAAACACCATATATTTT.

This chain joins TRBV19 and TRBJ2-3, with 8 bases matching TRBD1. Germline trimming cut 4 bases from V and 3 bases from J; bases unmatched to any gene: 6. CDR3 length: 15 amino acids. Germline lookup yields CDR1 LNHDA and CDR2 SQIVND (reference sequence). CDR3 in DNA: TGTGCCAGTAGTACCCCGGGACAGGTTACAGATACGCAGTATTTT. Protein: CASSTPGQVTDTQYF. The full variable domain, its missing parts supplied by reference TRBV19 and TRBJ2-3, is DGGITQSPKYLFRKEGQNVTLSCEQNLNHDAMYWYRQDPGQGLRLIYYSQIVNDFQKGDIAEGYSVSREKKESFPLTVTSAQKNPTAFYLCASSTPGQVTDTQYFGPGTRLTVL.

The rearrangement uses TRBV6-5 and TRBJ1-2, with D possibly TRBD1 on 5 matching bases. The CDR3 is made up of 15 amino acids. Germline assignment: CDR1 MNHEY and CDR2 SVGAGI. Trimming pared 0 bases from V and 3 bases from J, leaving 11 bases between. In DNA form, the CDR3 reads TGTGCCAGCAGTTACTCAGGGCAGGGCTACTATGGCTACACCTTC. Residues: CASSYSGQGYYGYTF.

This chain joins TRBV28 and TRBJ2-3, with 9 bases that match TRBD1. With V trimmed by 3 bases and J by 1 base, 2 bases remained unmatched. Germline V gene data show CDR1 as MDHEN and CDR2 as SYDVKM. The CDR3 contains 15 residues. DNA of the CDR3: TGTGCCAGCAGTTTCTGGACAGGGGGCACAGATACGCAGTATTTT. It specifies CASSFWTGGTDTQYF.

Only one count was recorded for this clone. The gene calls are TRBV7-2 and TRBJ2-3, with 9 bases lining up with TRBD2. This CDR3 contains 14 residues. Trimming at V came to 1 base and at J to 7 bases, leaving 3 bases not matched to a gene. Germline CDR1 is SGHTA and CDR2 is FQGNSA. The CDR3 is CASSLVLAGNTQYF. CDR3 nucleotide sequence: TGTGCCAGCAGCTTAGTACTAGCGGGCAATACGCAGTATTTT. Full variable domain (outside the CDR3, taken from reference TRBV7-2 and TRBJ2-3): GAGVSQSPSNKVTEKGKDVELRCDPISGHTALYWYRQSLGQGLEFLIYFQGNSAPDKSGLPSDRFSAERTGGSVSTLTIQRTQQEDSAVYLCASSLVLAGNTQYFGPGTRLTVL.

The J gene is TRBJ1-6, the V gene TRBV30, with a possible D match to TRBD1 (5 bases). The CDR3 has 15 amino acids. Germline CDR1 is GTSNPN and CDR2 is SVGIG (reference sequence). The germline V and J ends were trimmed by 2 bases and 8 bases, with 16 bases remaining between them. The CDR3 is CAWSSFQGLYSPLHF. CDR3 in DNA: TGTGCCTGGAGTTCGTTCCAGGGTCTCTATTCACCCCTCCACTTT. Variable domain in full (rest from reference TRBV30 and TRBJ1-6): SQTIHQWPATLVQPVGSPLSLECTVEGTSNPNLYWYRQAAGRGLQLLFYSVGIGQISSEVPQNLSASRPQDRQFILSSKKLLLSDSGFYLCAWSSFQGLYSPLHFGNGTRLTVT.

The chain joins TRBV11-3 to TRBJ2-1; 8 bases line up with TRBD2. This CDR3 contains 17 residues. The germline V gene encodes CDR1 SGHNT and CDR2 YENEEA. Trimming took 2 bases from V and 8 from J; bases not matched to a gene: 14. The CDR3 loop reads CASSLIVELAEVYEQFF. CDR3 coding DNA: TGTGCCAGCAGCTTAATAGTAGAACTAGCGGAAGTTTATGAGCAGTTCTTC. The full variable domain, rest sourced from reference TRBV11-3 and TRBJ2-1, is EAGVVQSPRYKIIEKKQPVAFWCNPISGHNTLYWYLQNLGQGPELLIRYENEEAVDDSQLPKDRFSAERLKGVDSTLKIQPAELGDSAVYLCASSLIVELAEVYEQFFGPGTRLTVL.

CDR3 protein: CASSQEQGRAGHSANTGELFF. CDR3 nucleotides: TGTGCCAGCAGCCAAGAACAGGGAAGGGCGGGCCATAGCGCGAACACCGGGGAGCTGTTTTTT. The chain recombines TRBV3-1 (or the pseudogene TRBV3-2) with TRBJ2-2; a possible D gene is TRBD1 (6 bases). This CDR3 has 21 residues. Germline values: CDR1 LGHDT, CDR2 YNNKEL (reference sequence). Trimming pared 0 bases from V and 0 bases from J, leaving 23 bases between.

The rearrangement joins TRBV14 to TRBJ2-1; D ambiguous. Germline V CDR1 and CDR2: SGHDN, FVKESK. V lost 0 bases and J 9 bases, leaving 9 bases between the germline ends. The CDR3 loop spans 13 amino acids. The CDR3 reads CASSQDQRSEQFF. The DNA for the CDR3 is TGTGCCAGCAGCCAAGATCAGAGGAGTGAGCAGTTCTTC.

CDR3 loop: CASRVGLGWYTGELFF. Written as DNA, the CDR3 is TGCGCCAGCAGAGTTGGCCTAGGGTGGTACACCGGGGAGCTGTTTTTT. This sequence joins TRBV5-1 and TRBJ2-2, with D unclear. CDR1 and CDR2 from the germline V gene are SGHRS and YFSETQ. This CDR3 has 16 residues. The V end lost 5 bases, the J end lost 3 bases, and 17 bases lay between the germline ends.

This chain uses TRBV28 with TRBJ1-5, with 7 bases lining up with TRBD1. J was trimmed by 3 bases and V by 6 bases; bases with no gene match: 5. The CDR3 runs 14 residues. Germline V gene data show CDR1 as MDHEN and CDR2 as SYDVKM. The CDR3 nucleotides read TGTGCCAGCAGGCAGGGGGGTACCAATCAGCCCCAGCATTTT. Residues: CASRQGGTNQPQHF.

This rearrangement joins TRBV28 to TRBJ1-1, with D possibly TRBD1 on 5 matching bases. Germline CDR1 reads MDHEN; CDR2 reads SYDVKM. V was clipped by 4 bases and J by 1 base, with 13 bases between them. The CDR3 sequence is 15 residues long. CDR3: CASSSPGTRNTEAFF. CDR3 nucleotide sequence: TGTGCCAGCAGTTCCCCAGGGACTAGGAACACTGAAGCTTTCTTT.

This clone occurred once. This chain links TRBV7-6 with TRBJ2-2; the D is unclear. Between the trimmed V and J ends, which lost 0 bases and 3 bases, there was a span of 14 bases. The CDR3 is 17 residues long. CDR1 is SGHVS and CDR2 is FNYEAQ in the germline V gene. The CDR3 region is CASSLAKYVEYTGELFF. The CDR3 DNA reads TGTGCCAGCAGCTTAGCGAAGTATGTAGAATACACCGGGGAGCTGTTTTTT.

This chain uses TRBV4-3 with TRBJ1-1; D unclear. Germline CDR1 and CDR2: LGHNA and YSLEER. With 3 bases removed from V and 1 base from J, the gap between germline ends came to 6 bases. This CDR3 spans 13 amino acids. CDR3 sequence (DNA): TGCGCCAGCAGCCATCGAAGGAACACTGAAGCTTTCTTT. Translation gives CASSHRRNTEAFF.